This is a list of T cell receptor delta chains from one sample in a study of gamma-delta T cells after stem cell transplantation. TCRdb reprocessed the RT-PCR reads using CATT. The sample consists of over 1,500 delta-chain clones, approximately 4% of them appearing once. The sample was gamma-delta T cells. The source is a human donor. It is not recorded whose cells these are; they may come from a transplant donor. The CDR3 runs from the conserved cysteine through the conserved F or W. The order of the fields is CDR3 protein, V gene, J gene.

CDR3 protein: CACDTVGGYAKADKLIF
V gene: TRDV2
J gene: TRDJ1

CDR3 protein: CACDTLGGSWDTRQMFF
V gene: TRDV2
J gene: TRDJ3

CDR3 protein: CACDAIWGISTDKLIF
V gene: TRDV2
J gene: TRDJ1

CDR3 protein: CACDTVLGGIRGGSWDTRQMFF
V gene: TRDV2
J gene: TRDJ3

CDR3 protein: CACDTVGLYTDRLIF
V gene: TRDV2
J gene: TRDJ1

CDR3 protein: CACDPVPRDVLFSGKLIF
V gene: TRDV2
J gene: TRDJ1

CDR3 protein: CACDSLTGGYEVLNYYTDKLIF
V gene: TRDV2
J gene: TRDJ1

CDR3 protein: CACDTVAYAGGSGDKLIF
V gene: TRDV2
J gene: TRDJ1

CDR3 protein: CACDALLGDTPSNTDKLIF
V gene: TRDV2
J gene: TRDJ1

CDR3 protein: CACDTMSTGGYPSKREDTDKLIF
V gene: TRDV2
J gene: TRDJ1

CDR3 protein: CACDPTGTTSWDTRQMFF
V gene: TRDV2
J gene: TRDJ3

CDR3 protein: CACDTVDGGPDKLIF
V gene: TRDV2
J gene: TRDJ1

CDR3 protein: CACGTGGWGIQGSSWDTRQMFF
V gene: TRDV2
J gene: TRDJ3

CDR3 protein: CACDILRGKDSDKLIF
V gene: TRDV2
J gene: TRDJ1

CDR3 protein: CACDEMGDRGTDKLIF
V gene: TRDV2
J gene: TRDJ1

CDR3 protein: CACDTLPARLGDKLIF
V gene: TRDV2
J gene: TRDJ1

CDR3 protein: CACDLLAGATAGDRFGTDKLIF
V gene: TRDV2
J gene: TRDJ1

CDR3 protein: CACELLLGGHTGGITDKLIF
V gene: TRDV2
J gene: TRDJ1

CDR3 protein: CACDPPPTGDTGSSRDTRQTFF
V gene: TRDV2
J gene: TRDJ3

CDR3 protein: CACDTLGGETGGDDKLIF
V gene: TRDV2
J gene: TRDJ1

CDR3 protein: CACDFLLLGAPKRLIF
V gene: TRDV2
J gene: TRDJ1

CDR3 protein: CACDLLGGYTDKLIF
V gene: TRDV2
J gene: TRDJ1

CDR3 protein: CACDAVLGDTGDTDKPIF
V gene: TRDV2
J gene: TRDJ1

CDR3 protein: CACDRLGVEGDKLIF
V gene: TRDV2
J gene: TRDJ1

CDR3 protein: CACDTVKEVLSGLGDTHTDKLIF
V gene: TRDV2
J gene: TRDJ1

CDR3 protein: CALGASTGDTPLYTDKLIF
V gene: TRDV1
J gene: TRDJ1

CDR3 protein: CACHGLGVLGDLLYTDKLIF
V gene: TRDV2
J gene: TRDJ1

CDR3 protein: CACDTVGGYTDKLIF
V gene: TRDV2
J gene: TRDJ1

CDR3 protein: CACDSLGDTGTDKLIF
V gene: TRDV2
J gene: TRDJ1

CDR3 protein: CACDTVQTGGYAPYTDKLIF
V gene: TRDV2
J gene: TRDJ1

CDR3 protein: CACDPLGYWTDKLIF
V gene: TRDV2
J gene: TRDJ1

CDR3 protein: CACDTIRTGGYAPYTDKLIF
V gene: TRDV2
J gene: TRDJ1

CDR3 protein: CACDTVKGDWGTSRSSSHTDKLIF
V gene: TRDV2
J gene: TRDJ1

CDR3 protein: CACDTVGDTRLTAQLFF
V gene: TRDV2
J gene: TRDJ2

CDR3 protein: CATVGGEEGIPKLIF
V gene: TRDV2
J gene: TRDJ1

CDR3 protein: CACDTVATGGPSTWDTRQMFF
V gene: TRDV2
J gene: TRDJ3

CDR3 protein: CACDTATGGYKSSWDTRQMFF
V gene: TRDV2
J gene: TRDJ3

CDR3 protein: CACDPLRDPLLGVGRPYTDKLIF
V gene: TRDV2
J gene: TRDJ1

CDR3 protein: CACDPINWGIKPFTDKLIF
V gene: TRDV2
J gene: TRDJ1

CDR3 protein: CACDKVLGDTVGDKLIF
V gene: TRDV2
J gene: TRDJ1

CDR3 protein: CACDTLRGIPGVDKLIF
V gene: TRDV2
J gene: TRDJ1